This TCR beta chain was identified during a study of blood T cell repertoires in COVID-19. The method was immunoSEQ multiplex PCR; TCRdb's version includes in-frame clones alone and lacks a portion of them. Of roughly 220,000 clones detected, about 80% appear once; the ten largest clones hold about 3%. This CDR3 comprises 15 residues. Germline CDR1 SGHAT, CDR2 FQNNGV. J was trimmed by 4 bases and V by 4 bases; bases with no gene match: 8. The sequenced sample was peripheral blood. The gene calls are TRBV11-2 and TRBJ1-2; 8 bases are shared with TRBD1. The clonotype originates from a woman in her twenties or thirties who had recovered from COVID-19. CDR3 loop: CASSSRTGWGYGYTF. The CDR3 DNA follows: TGTGCCAGCAGCTCTCGGACAGGGTGGGGCTATGGCTACACCTTC.